This T cell receptor beta chain came from a study of cytomegalovirus exposure and HLA in healthy donors (dated by TCRdb to 2016 to 2017). A note on the overall study: An earlier analysis of several hundred of the donors reported approximately 300 Gb of sequence data and 117 million unique TCR beta sequences obtained from roughly 170 million T cells. About 320 gigabases of sequencing data and roughly 90 million unique TCR sequences were included in an early release covering 550 to 650 HLA-typed donors. Of the roughly 430 genotyped donors, approximately 83% fell in the genetic ancestry cluster associated with self-reported Caucasian donors. The aim of the study was to test whether cataloging public T cell receptors could identify signatures of past pathogen exposure. The T cell repertoires of 670 or so subjects were profiled by immunosequencing and related to cytomegalovirus serostatus. Besides the first cohort of hundreds of subjects, a separate validation cohort made up of 120 different subjects was used. To predict cytomegalovirus infection status, the study combined high-throughput TCR immunosequencing, statistical association of individual TCRs with disease status, and machine learning. In a later analysis, previously published TCR beta repertoires from several hundred donors were re-analyzed and high-resolution HLA genotyping was added so that TCR occurrence patterns could be studied. Rather than using new phenotypic data, the later analysis identified candidate immune exposures from TCR beta sequences and from how often those sequences occurred across donors. An earlier analysis of 587 of the donors applied high-throughput TCR beta sequencing to assess whether each TCR beta V gene segment acted as functional or pseudogenic. Donor age, sex, ethnicity and CMV serostatus were compiled alongside the repertoire data. Genome-wide SNP genotypes for about 65% of the 666 donors were used in a later genetic analysis, which treated that subset as a discovery cohort. All discovery cohort repertoires had been generated on a single sequencing platform. Class I and class II HLA loci were covered by the typing at four-digit resolution. The number of donors typed differed by locus, with roughly 620-630 for A, B, C, DRB1 and DQB1, over 500 for DQA1, about 610 for DPA1, and around 450 for DPB1. Several DR-DQ haplotypes were treated as single units for association and clustering because of strong linkage in the cohort. Across 398 genotyped donors of the cohort, an average of approximately 220,000 unique TCR beta nucleotide sequences per donor were sequenced, and roughly 20% of those sequences were non-productive. The investigation overall reported the following: Across donors, most TCR sequences were observed very rarely, whereas some public TCRs were present in many individuals. The study gave a list of 150 to 200 TCR beta chains associated with cytomegalovirus. A later analysis reported that several top co-occurrence clusters appeared linked to parvovirus B19, influenza, CMV and Epstein-Barr virus. In a later genetic analysis, fewer N-insertions in productive TCRs were reported among donors in an Asian-associated ancestry cluster than the approximately 710-donor mean. Assigning TCR associations to individual alleles was difficult when HLA alleles, especially DR and DQ, strongly co-occurred. A further reported finding was that TCR beta sequences accurately predicted the HLA-A and HLA-B alleles for most subjects in the first cohort. Presence/absence analyses assumed roughly uniform sequencing depth across donors, an assumption that may not hold. Cytomegalovirus status was reported to be diagnosed by the classifier with high specificity and sensitivity in both the original and validation cohorts. Only TCR beta chains were sequenced in this cohort, and the absence of alpha or paired-chain data limited detectable features. Because HLA typing was missing for some donors at each locus, association tests included only the typed subset. An association between a missense DCLRE1C variant and V-gene and J-gene trimming of TCR beta chains was found in a later genetic analysis and replicated in an independent cohort. In a later analysis, HLA-associated TCR beta chains showed more clonal expansion and lower generation probabilities than non-associated chains that were equally common. According to a later analysis, most CMV-associated TCR beta chains appeared to be HLA-restricted, and the HLA associations seemed to be driven largely by CMV exposure. In a later analysis, TCR association rates were found to vary across HLA loci, with the most associated TCRs seen for DRB1 alleles and the fewest for HLA-C alleles. It was suggested by the authors that the approach could potentially be generalized to other disease states and immunological phenotypes. Because counts were too low, roughly 17 rarely observed V segments, including chromosome 9 orphons, were left out of the earlier analysis of 587 of the donors. Correlated functional status among segregating V segments might reflect linkage disequilibrium, but an unknown experimental factor could not be ruled out. In an earlier analysis of about 600 of the donors, most TCR beta V segments appeared in productive rearrangements about 87% or about 30% of the time, broadly matching IMGT annotations. In vitro tests confirmed that a few of the cytomegalovirus-associated TCR beta chains recognize cytomegalovirus antigens. Immune exposure information for the cohort was limited to CMV serostatus. A cluster of highly shared sequence variants was judged likely to be a technical artifact of the sequencing pipeline. In a later analysis, 16,951 TCR beta sequences were associated with specific HLA alleles at a false discovery rate of 0.05.

Library preparation employed the immunoSEQ multiplex PCR assay. A mixture of 60 forward primers for TCR Vbeta segments and 13 reverse primers for TCR Jbeta segments was used in the multiplex PCR. The CDR3 region of rearranged TCR beta genes was amplified from genomic DNA with a multiplex PCR assay. On the Illumina HiSeq System, the amplified TCR beta libraries were sequenced as 87-base-pair reads. The authors' pipeline ran thus. A later analysis tallied tens of millions of unique TCR beta chains across the 600 to 700 repertoires, and approximately 12 million of those chains were shared by two or more donors. Raw reads were error-corrected and collapsed into unique sequences by a nearest-neighbor algorithm in which closely related sequences were merged to remove PCR and sequencing errors. V, D and J gene segments were assigned by aligning CDR3 sequences to IMGT reference sequences. Each retained sequence needed at least a six-nucleotide match to both a V gene segment and a J gene segment. Rearrangements were classified as productive when the CDR3 lacked stop codons and remained in frame with V and J, and all other rearrangements were classified as non-productive. Following IMGT convention, CDR3 was defined as the stretch from the second conserved V-encoded cysteine up to the conserved J-encoded phenylalanine. In an earlier analysis of more than 550 of the donors, sequences lacking an unambiguous match to a single V gene segment were excluded. An earlier analysis of under 750 of the donors called V segments functional above 56.7% productive rearrangements and segregating when the between-donor standard deviation exceeded 5%. A statistical classification framework was developed to diagnose cytomegalovirus status using the catalog of TCR beta chain sequences. In a later analysis, V and J genes were assigned by comparing TCR nucleotide sequences against IMGT/GENE-DB human TR gene sequences. Using the TCRdist pipeline, a later analysis assigned CDR3 sequences along with most-parsimonious VDJ recombination scenarios. A later analysis defined each TCR beta chain by its CDR3 amino acid sequence plus V-gene family, and excluded reads lacking a unique V-gene family. A later analysis removed 550 to 650 highly shared, low-generation-probability nucleotide sequences to deal with suspected cross-contamination and a sequencing artifact. A later analysis calculated a clonal expansion index for each public chain from normalized within-repertoire ranks of inferred template counts. In a later analysis, generation probabilities were computed with a VDJ recombination model fitted to out-of-frame rearrangements, and the resulting probabilities were checked against IGoR. In a later analysis, hypergeometric tests were used to score TCR-TCR, TCR-HLA and TCR-CMV co-occurrence, with a repertoire-size bias correction applied to TCR pairs. A later analysis estimated false discovery rates by permuting HLA or CMV assignments 20 times. In a later analysis, co-occurring TCRs were grouped using DBSCAN, and TCRdist sequence similarity was added for clustering within HLA-allele-positive subsets. Repertoires with fewer than 30,000 or more than 120,000 public chains, plus five repertoires with anomalous nucleotide sharing, were excluded from co-occurrence clustering. This is the immuneACCESS table as TCRdb keeps it, with only in-frame sequences that have V and J called. A part of the clones is gone; compared with another copy, unresolved V genes explain less than half, and the rest is unexplained. V, J and clone size reflect that table, while D and trimming were determined from the DNA. A total of some 110,000 clones appear in this sample, approximately 79% of them only once. 3.5% to 4% of the sample is in the top ten clones.

The cohort comprised more than 550 healthy bone marrow donors. At the time of sampling, every cohort member was nominally healthy, though immune exposures that went unrecorded were likely present. The donor tested CMV seronegative and was one of the 352 seronegative cohort members. A peripheral blood sample was provided by each donor, and peripheral blood mononuclear cells were used for TCR beta sequencing. The Qiagen DNeasy Blood Extraction Kit was used to extract genomic DNA from the blood cell samples. As regards this clone: Its antigen has not been determined. Within one base of it there is no much larger clone, and no base qualities were kept.

Material: PBMCs. This TCR was sampled from a man aged 55-75 years in good health and CMV-seronegative.

The sequence in DNA is TGTGCCAGCAGCGCATACCCCGGGACAGGGGGCGAAAATTCACCCCTCCACTTT. Protein translation: CASSAYPGTGGENSPLHF. The chain is encoded by TRBV9 joined to TRBJ1-6, and 12 junction bases match TRBD1. Via the germline V gene, CDR1 is SGDLS and CDR2 YYNGEE. Trimming leaves V shorter by 3 bases and J shorter by 7 bases, with the junction holding 11 bases beyond the gene matches. Its CDR3 holds 18 amino acids, cysteine through phenylalanine. This entry keeps only the CDR3 DNA: 54 bases, framed from base 1.